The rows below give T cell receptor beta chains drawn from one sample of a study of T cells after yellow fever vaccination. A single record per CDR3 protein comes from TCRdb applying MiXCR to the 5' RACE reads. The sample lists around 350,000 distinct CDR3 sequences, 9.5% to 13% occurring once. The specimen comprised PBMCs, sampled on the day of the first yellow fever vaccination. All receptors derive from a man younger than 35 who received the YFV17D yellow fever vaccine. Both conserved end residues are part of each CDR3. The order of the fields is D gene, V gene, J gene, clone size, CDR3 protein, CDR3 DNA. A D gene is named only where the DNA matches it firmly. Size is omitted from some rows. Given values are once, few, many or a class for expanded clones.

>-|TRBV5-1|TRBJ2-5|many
CASRRGTSKETQYF
TGCGCCAGCAGGAGGGGAACTAGCAAGGAGACCCAGTACTTC
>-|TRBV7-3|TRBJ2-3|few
CASSPDGAGTDTQYF
TGTGCCAGCAGCCCCGACGGGGCAGGCACAGATACGCAGTATTTT
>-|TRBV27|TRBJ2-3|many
CASTISYLGADTQYF
TGTGCCAGCACCATAAGCTATTTGGGCGCAGATACGCAGTATTTT
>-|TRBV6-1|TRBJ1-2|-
CASLLTARINYGYTF
TGTGCCAGCCTTTTAACAGCCCGTATTAACTATGGCTACACCTTC
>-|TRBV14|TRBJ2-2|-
CASSPMARASTGELFF
TGTGCCAGCAGCCCCATGGCCCGGGCTAGCACCGGGGAGCTGTTTTTT
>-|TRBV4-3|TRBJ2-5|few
CASSQSSEETQYF
TGCGCCAGCAGCCAAAGCTCTGAGGAGACCCAGTACTTC
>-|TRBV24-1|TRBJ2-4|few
CATQSDGAVGNIQYF
TGTGCCACCCAGTCGGACGGTGCGGTGGGAAACATTCAGTACTTC
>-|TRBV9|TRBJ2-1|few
CASSVWNSGYNEQFF
TGTGCCAGCAGCGTCTGGAATTCGGGGTACAATGAGCAGTTCTTC
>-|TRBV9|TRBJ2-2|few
CASSVGIRGRTGELFF
TGTGCCAGCAGCGTAGGAATTCGGGGTCGGACCGGGGAGCTGTTTTTT
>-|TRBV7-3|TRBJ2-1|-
CASSFRGGGLRSYNEQFF
TGTGCCAGCAGCTTCCGGGGCGGGGGCCTCCGCTCCTACAATGAGCAGTTCTTC
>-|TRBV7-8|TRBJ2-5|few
CASSLAGKETQYF
TGTGCCAGCAGCTTAGCAGGGAAAGAGACCCAGTACTTC
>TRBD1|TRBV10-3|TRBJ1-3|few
CAIRGTGVANTIYF
TGTGCCATCAGGGGGACAGGGGTCGCAAACACCATATATTTT
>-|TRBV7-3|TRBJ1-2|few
CASSLSRWGPGSPNYGYTF
TGTGCCAGCAGCTTAAGTAGGTGGGGGCCGGGGAGTCCTAACTATGGCTACACCTTC
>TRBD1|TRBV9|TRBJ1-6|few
CASSAKDRVNSPLHF
TGTGCCAGCAGCGCGAAGGACAGGGTTAATTCACCCCTCCACTTT
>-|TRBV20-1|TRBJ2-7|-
CRAGDSYEQYF
TGCAGGGCAGGAGATAGTTACGAGCAGTACTTC
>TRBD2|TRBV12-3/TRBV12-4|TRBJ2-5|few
CASSSSGEGPRFRTQYF
TGTGCCAGCAGTTCCTCGGGGGAGGGGCCCCGGTTTCGGACCCAGTACTTC
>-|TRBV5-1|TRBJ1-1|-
CASSLGTPEAFF
TGCGCCAGCAGCTTGGGGACGCCTGAAGCTTTCTTT
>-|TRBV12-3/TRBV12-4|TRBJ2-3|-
CASSFGTDTQYF
TGTGCCAGCAGTTTCGGCACAGATACGCAGTATTTT
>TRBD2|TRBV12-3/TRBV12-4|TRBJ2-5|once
CASTQSGAQETQYF
TGTGCCAGCACCCAAAGCGGGGCACAAGAGACCCAGTACTTC
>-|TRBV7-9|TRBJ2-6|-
CASSPPGNGANVLTF
TGTGCCAGCAGTCCTCCAGGGAACGGGGCCAACGTCCTGACTTTC
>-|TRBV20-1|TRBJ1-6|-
CSATQDMNSPLHF
TGCAGTGCCACACAGGACATGAATTCACCCCTCCACTTT
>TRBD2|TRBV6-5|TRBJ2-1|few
CASSRMETSGGNEQFF
TGTGCCAGCAGCCGCATGGAGACTAGCGGGGGGAATGAGCAGTTCTTC
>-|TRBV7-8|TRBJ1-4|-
CASSLSIFSLTTNEKLFF
TGTGCCAGCAGCTTATCTATTTTCTCCCTAACAACTAATGAAAAACTGTTTTTT
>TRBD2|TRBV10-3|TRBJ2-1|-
CAISEQRGGRYEQFF
TGTGCCATCAGTGAACAGCGGGGGGGCAGGTATGAGCAGTTCTTC
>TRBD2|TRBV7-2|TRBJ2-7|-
CASSVTRGARYEQYF
TGTGCCAGCAGCGTAACGCGGGGGGCCCGCTACGAGCAGTACTTC
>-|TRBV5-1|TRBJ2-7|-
CASSFSLPGYEQYF
TGCGCCAGCAGCTTTTCCCTACCCGGGTACGAGCAGTACTTC
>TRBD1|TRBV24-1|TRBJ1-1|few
CATSDFEDRGTEAFF
TGTGCCACCAGTGATTTCGAGGACAGGGGCACTGAAGCTTTCTTT
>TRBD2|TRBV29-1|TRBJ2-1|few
CSLTGTSGRSYNEQFF
TGCAGCTTGACGGGGACTAGCGGGAGAAGCTACAATGAGCAGTTCTTC
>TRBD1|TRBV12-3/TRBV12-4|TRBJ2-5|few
CASSSGTGRRETQYF
TGTGCCAGCAGTTCCGGGACAGGGAGGAGGGAGACCCAGTACTTC
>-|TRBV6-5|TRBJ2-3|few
CASSYSAGRRADTQYF
TGTGCCAGCAGTTACTCGGCAGGGCGGAGGGCAGATACGCAGTATTTT
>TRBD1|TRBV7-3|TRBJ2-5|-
CASSLMGQGNQETQYF
TGTGCCAGCAGCTTAATGGGACAGGGGAACCAAGAGACCCAGTACTTC
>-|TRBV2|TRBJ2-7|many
CASTRDTNYEQYF
TGTGCCAGCACGCGGGACACCAACTACGAGCAGTACTTC
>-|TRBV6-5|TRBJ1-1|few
CASSYSASPNTEAFF
TGTGCCAGCAGTTACTCGGCGTCCCCGAACACTGAAGCTTTCTTT
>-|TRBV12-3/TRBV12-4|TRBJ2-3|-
CASERGRAALEDTQYF
TGTGCCAGCGAAAGAGGCAGGGCTGCGTTGGAAGATACGCAGTATTTT
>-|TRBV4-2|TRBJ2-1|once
CASSQGTNEQFF
TGTGCCAGCAGCCAAGGGACAAATGAGCAGTTCTTC
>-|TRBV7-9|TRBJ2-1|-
CASSPPGLFSYNEQFF
TGTGCCAGCAGCCCGCCGGGACTCTTCTCCTACAATGAGCAGTTCTTC
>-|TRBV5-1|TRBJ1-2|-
CASSLDPRYGYTF
TGCGCCAGCAGCTTGGATCCCAGATATGGCTACACCTTC
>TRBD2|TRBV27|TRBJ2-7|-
CASSLTKGLAGYYEQYF
TGTGCCAGCAGTCTGACGAAAGGTCTAGCGGGGTACTACGAGCAGTACTTC
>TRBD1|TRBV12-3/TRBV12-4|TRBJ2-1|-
CASRDRLSEQFF
TGTGCCAGCCGGGACAGACTCTCGGAGCAGTTCTTC
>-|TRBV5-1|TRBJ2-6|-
CASNPSRGANVLTF
TGCGCCAGCAATCCCAGCCGGGGGGCCAACGTCCTGACTTTC
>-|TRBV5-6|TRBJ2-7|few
CASSMLDRRRNEQYF
TGTGCCAGCAGCATGTTGGACCGCCGTAGGAACGAGCAGTACTTC
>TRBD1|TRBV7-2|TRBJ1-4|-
CASSLFGQGEKLFF
TGTGCCAGCAGCTTATTTGGACAGGGTGAAAAACTGTTTTTT
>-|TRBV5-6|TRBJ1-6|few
CASSLGQRDSPLHF
TGTGCCAGCAGCTTGGGACAGAGAGATTCACCCCTCCACTTT
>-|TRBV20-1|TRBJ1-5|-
CSAREAGNSNQPQHF
TGCAGTGCTAGAGAGGCGGGGAATAGCAATCAGCCCCAGCATTTT
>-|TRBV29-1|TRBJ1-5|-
CSVEAGENQPQHF
TGCAGCGTTGAAGCAGGAGAGAATCAGCCCCAGCATTTT
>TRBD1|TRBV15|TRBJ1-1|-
CATSRDYGQANTEAFF
TGTGCCACCAGCAGAGATTATGGACAGGCGAACACTGAAGCTTTCTTT
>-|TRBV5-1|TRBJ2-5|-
CASSLTQVVQGTQYF
TGCGCCAGCAGCTTGACCCAGGTGGTCCAAGGGACCCAGTACTTC
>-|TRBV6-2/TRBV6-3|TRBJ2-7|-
CASSYALVYEQYF
TGTGCCAGCAGTTACGCGCTAGTTTACGAGCAGTACTTC
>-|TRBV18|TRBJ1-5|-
CASSPQEASQPQHF
TGTGCCAGCTCACCACAGGAGGCGTCTCAGCCCCAGCATTTT
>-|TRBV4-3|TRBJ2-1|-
CASSQDLRVGASVDEQFF
TGCGCCAGCAGCCAAGATCTCCGGGTTGGGGCTAGCGTGGATGAGCAGTTCTTC
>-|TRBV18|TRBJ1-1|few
CASSPLQDGNTEAFF
TGTGCCAGCTCACCATTACAGGACGGGAACACTGAAGCTTTCTTT
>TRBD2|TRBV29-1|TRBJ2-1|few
CSAPTSGYNEQFF
TGCAGCGCTCCGACTAGCGGATACAATGAGCAGTTCTTC
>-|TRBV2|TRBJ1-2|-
CASRILYGYTF
TGTGCCAGCAGGATTTTGTATGGCTACACCTTC
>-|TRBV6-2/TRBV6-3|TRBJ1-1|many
CASSLPSETGLNTEAFF
TGTGCCAGCAGCCTCCCCAGCGAGACGGGACTGAACACTGAAGCTTTCTTT
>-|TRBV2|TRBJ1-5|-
CASSLSVGVGQPQHF
TGTGCCAGCAGTCTAAGCGTGGGGGTCGGTCAGCCCCAGCATTTT
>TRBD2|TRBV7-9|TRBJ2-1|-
CASSLLAGVSYNEQFF
TGTGCCAGCAGCTTACTAGCGGGGGTCTCCTACAATGAGCAGTTCTTC
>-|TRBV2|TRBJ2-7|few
CASKEEGLSYEQYF
TGTGCCAGTAAGGAGGAGGGACTCAGCTACGAGCAGTACTTC
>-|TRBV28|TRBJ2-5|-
CASEREPGQETQYF
TGTGCCAGCGAGAGGGAGCCAGGCCAAGAGACCCAGTACTTC
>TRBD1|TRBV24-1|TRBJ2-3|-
CATSLGTGDTDTQYF
TGTGCCACCAGTTTAGGGACAGGGGACACAGATACGCAGTATTTT
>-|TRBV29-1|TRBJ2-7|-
CSAAGGNTYEQYF
TGCAGCGCGGCAGGGGGGAACACCTACGAGCAGTACTTC